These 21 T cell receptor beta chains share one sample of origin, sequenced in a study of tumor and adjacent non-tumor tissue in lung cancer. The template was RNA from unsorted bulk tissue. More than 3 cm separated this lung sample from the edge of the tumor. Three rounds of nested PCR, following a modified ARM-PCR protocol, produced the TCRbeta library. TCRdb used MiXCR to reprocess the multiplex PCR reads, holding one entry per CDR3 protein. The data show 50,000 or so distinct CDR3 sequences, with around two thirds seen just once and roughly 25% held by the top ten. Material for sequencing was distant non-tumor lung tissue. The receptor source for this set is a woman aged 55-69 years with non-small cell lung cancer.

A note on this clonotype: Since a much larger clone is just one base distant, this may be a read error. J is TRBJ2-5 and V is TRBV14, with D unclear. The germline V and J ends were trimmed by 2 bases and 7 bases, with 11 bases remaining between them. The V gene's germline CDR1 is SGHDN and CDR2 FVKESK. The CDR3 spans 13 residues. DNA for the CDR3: TGTGCCAGCAGCCAATTCTCTGGGGTGACCCAGTACTTC. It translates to CASSQFSGVTQYF.

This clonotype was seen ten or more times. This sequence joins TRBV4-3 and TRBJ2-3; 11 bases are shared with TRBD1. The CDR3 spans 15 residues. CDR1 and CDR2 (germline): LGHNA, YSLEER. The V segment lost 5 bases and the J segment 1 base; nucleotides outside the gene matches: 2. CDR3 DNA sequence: TGCGCCAGCAGCTCGGACAGGGGGCGCACAGATACGCAGTATTTT. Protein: CASSSDRGRTDTQYF.

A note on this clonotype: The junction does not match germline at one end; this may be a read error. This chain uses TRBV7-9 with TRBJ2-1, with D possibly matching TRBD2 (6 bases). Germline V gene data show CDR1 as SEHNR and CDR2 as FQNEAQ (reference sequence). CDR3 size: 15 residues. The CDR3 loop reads CAGSPNLRGHSEQFF. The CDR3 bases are TGTGCCGGCAGCCCCAATTTGCGGGGCCACAGTGAGCAGTTCTTC. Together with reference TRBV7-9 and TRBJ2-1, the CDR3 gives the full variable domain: DTGVSQNPRHKITKRGQNVTFRCDPISEHNRLYWYRQTLGQGPEFLTYFQNEAQLEKSRLLSDRFSAERPKGSFSTLEIQRTEQGDSAMYLCAGSPNLRGHSEQFFGPGTRLTVL.

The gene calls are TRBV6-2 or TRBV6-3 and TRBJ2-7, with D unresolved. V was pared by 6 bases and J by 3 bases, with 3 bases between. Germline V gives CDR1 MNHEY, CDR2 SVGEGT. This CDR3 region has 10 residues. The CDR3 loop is CASRIYEQYF. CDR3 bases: TGTGCCAGCAGAATCTACGAGCAGTACTTC.

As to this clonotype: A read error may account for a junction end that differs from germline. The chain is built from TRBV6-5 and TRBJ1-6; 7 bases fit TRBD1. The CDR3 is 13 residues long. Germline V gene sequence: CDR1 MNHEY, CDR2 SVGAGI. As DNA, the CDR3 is TGTGCCAGCAGTCACCGTCGGGACAGAGGCTTTATATTT. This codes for CASSHRRDRGFIF.

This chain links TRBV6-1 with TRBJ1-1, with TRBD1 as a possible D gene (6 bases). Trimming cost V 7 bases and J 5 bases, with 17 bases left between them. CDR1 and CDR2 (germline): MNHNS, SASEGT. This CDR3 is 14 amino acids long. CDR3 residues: CASNEYRDETEAFF. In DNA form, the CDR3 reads TGTGCCAGCAACGAGTACAGGGACGAGACTGAAGCTTTCTTT.

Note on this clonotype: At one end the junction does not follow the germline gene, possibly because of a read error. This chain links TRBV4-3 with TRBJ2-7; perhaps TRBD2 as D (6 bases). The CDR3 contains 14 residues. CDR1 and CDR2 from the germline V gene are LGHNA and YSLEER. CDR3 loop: CASSQAVRGYERYF. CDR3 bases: TGCGCCAGCAGCCAGGCCGTGCGGGGCTACGAGCGGTATTTC.

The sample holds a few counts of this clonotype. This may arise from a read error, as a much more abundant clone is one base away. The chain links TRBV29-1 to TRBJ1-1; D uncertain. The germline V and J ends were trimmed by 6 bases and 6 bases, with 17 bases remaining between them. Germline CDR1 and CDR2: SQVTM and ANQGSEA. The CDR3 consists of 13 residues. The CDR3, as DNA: TGCAGCGTACTTTCCTTCATTGCGGCTGAAGCTTTCTTT. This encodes CSVLSFIAAEAFF. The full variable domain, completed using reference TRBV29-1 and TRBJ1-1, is SAVISQKPSRDICQRGTSLTIQCQVDSQVTMMFWYRQQPGQSLTLIATANQGSEATYESGFVIDKFPISRPNLTFSTLTVSNMSPEDSSIYLCSVLSFIAAEAFFGQGTRLTVV.

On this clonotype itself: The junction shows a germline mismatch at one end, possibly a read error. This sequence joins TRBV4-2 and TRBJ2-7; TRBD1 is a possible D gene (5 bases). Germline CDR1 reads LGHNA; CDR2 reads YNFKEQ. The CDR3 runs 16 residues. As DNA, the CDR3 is TGCGCCAGCAGCCAAGATCCATCCCAGGGCGGCCACGAGCAGTACTTC. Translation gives CASSQDPSQGGHEQYF.

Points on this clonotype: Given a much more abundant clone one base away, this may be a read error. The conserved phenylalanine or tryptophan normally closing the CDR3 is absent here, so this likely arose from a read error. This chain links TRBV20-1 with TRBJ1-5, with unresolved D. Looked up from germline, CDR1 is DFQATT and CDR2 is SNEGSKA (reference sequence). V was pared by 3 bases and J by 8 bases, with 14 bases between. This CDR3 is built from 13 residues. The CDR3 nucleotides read TGCAGTGCTAGCGGAGGGCTTCAGAAGCCCCAGCATTTA. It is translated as CSASGGLQKPQHL.

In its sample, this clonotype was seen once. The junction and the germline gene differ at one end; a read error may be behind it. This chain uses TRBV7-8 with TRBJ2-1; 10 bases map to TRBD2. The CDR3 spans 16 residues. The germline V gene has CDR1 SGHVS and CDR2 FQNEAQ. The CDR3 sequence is CASSLIWPSGGGEQFF. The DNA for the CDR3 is TGTGCCAGCAGCTTAATTTGGCCTAGCGGGGGTGGTGAGCAATTCTTC.

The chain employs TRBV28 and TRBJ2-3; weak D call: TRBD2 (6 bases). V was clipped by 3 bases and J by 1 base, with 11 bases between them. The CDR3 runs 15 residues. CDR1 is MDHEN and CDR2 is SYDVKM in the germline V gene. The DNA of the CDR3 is TGTGCCAGCAGTTTTAGGGACTCGGGCACAGATACGCAGTATTTT. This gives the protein CASSFRDSGTDTQYF.

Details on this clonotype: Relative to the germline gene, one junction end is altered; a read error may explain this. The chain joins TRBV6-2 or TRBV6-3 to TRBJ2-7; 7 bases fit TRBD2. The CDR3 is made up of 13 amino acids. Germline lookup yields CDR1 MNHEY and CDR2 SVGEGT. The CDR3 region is CDSSSSGGYEQYF. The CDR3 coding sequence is TGTGACAGCAGTTCCTCGGGAGGCTACGAGCAGTACTTC.

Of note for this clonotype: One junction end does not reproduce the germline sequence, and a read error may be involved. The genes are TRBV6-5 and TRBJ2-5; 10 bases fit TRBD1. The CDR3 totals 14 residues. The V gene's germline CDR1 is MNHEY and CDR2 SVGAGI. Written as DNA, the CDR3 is TGTGTCAGCAGTCGGACAGGGGGTCAAAAGGCCCGGTACTTC. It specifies CVSSRTGGQKARYF.

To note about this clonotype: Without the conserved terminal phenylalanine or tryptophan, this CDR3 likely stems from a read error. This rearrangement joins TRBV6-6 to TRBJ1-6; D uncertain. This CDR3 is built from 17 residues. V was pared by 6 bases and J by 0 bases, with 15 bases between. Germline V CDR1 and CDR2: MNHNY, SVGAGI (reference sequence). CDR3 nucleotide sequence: TGTGCCAGCAGCTTTGATGAAGAGAGCTCCTATAATTCACCCCTCCACCAT. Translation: CASSFDEESSYNSPLHH.

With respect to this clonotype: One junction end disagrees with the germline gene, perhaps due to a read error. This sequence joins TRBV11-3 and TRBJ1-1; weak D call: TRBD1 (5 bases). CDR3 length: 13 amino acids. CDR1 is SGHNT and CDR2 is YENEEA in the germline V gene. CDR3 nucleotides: TGTGCCAGTAGCAGACAGCAGAACATTGAAGCTTTCTTT. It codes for CASSRQQNIEAFF.

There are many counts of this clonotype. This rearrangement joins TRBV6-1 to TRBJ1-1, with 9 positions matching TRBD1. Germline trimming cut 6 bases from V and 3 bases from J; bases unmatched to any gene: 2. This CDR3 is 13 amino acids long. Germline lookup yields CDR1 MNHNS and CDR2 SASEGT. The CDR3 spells CASSRTGDTEAFF. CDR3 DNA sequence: TGTGCCAGCAGCCGGACAGGGGACACTGAAGCTTTCTTT.

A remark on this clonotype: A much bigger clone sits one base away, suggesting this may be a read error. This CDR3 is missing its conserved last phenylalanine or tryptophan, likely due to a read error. The CDR3 nucleotides read TGTGCCAGCAGACAAGATGGGGGGCTTGGCACTGAAGCTTTCTCT. It codes for CASRQDGGLGTEAFS. The chain links TRBV4-2 to TRBJ1-1, with TRBD1 as a possible D gene (6 bases). This CDR3 spans 15 amino acids. Germline values: CDR1 LGHNA, CDR2 YNFKEQ.

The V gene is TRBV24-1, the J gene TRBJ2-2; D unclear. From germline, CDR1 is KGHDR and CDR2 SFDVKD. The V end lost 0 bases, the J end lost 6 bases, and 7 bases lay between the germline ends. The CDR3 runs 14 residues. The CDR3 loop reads CATSDLEDPGELFF. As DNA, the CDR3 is TGTGCCACCAGTGATTTGGAGGATCCCGGGGAGCTGTTTTTT.

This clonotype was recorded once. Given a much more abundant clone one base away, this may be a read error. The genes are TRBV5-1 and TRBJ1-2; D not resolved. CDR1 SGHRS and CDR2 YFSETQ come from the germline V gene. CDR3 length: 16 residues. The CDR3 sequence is CTSSLQPGPRPGGYTF. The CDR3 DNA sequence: TGCACCAGCAGCTTACAACCCGGTCCCAGGCCGGGTGGCTACACCTTC.

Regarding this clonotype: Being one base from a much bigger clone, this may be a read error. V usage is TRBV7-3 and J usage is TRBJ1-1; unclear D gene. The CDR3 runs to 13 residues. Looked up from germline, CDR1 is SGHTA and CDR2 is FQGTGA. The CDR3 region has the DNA TGTGCCATCAGCTTAACACCAAACTTTGAAGCTTTCTTT. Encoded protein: CAISLTPNFEAFF.